The 17 T cell receptor beta chains below come from one sample, sequenced in a study of blood T cells in healthy people across ages. Primers used in a second PCR of roughly 7 to 12 cycles were a sample-barcoded 5' primer and a J-beta primer mix. TCRdb itself ran the 5' RACE reads through MiXCR, one entry per CDR3 protein. The repertoire includes about 1.5 million distinct CDR3 sequences, roughly 43% of them detected once, and about 3.8% sits in the top ten. Material: blood. The receptors shown here come from a woman younger than 30 in good health.

This rearrangement joins TRBV6-2 or TRBV6-3 to TRBJ2-3; 11 bases agree with TRBD2. Germline V gene sequence: CDR1 MNHEY, CDR2 SVGEGT. The CDR3 is 16 amino acids. Trimming removed 7 bases from V and 4 bases from J; junction bases left unmatched: 10. The CDR3 loop is CASTDFLAGGSDTQYF. CDR3 bases: TGTGCCAGCACAGACTTCCTAGCGGGGGGCTCAGATACGCAGTATTTT.

In its sample, this clonotype was seen a few times. The genes are TRBV7-9 and TRBJ2-7; possibly TRBD1 for D (6 bases). CDR3 size: 15 residues. Trimming shortened V by 5 bases and J by 2 bases, and 16 bases separated the two germline ends. Germline values: CDR1 SEHNR, CDR2 FQNEAQ (reference sequence). The CDR3 DNA reads as TGTGCCAGCAGCCAGACCCGGACAGCAGCCTACGAGCAGTACTTC. This translates into CASSQTRTAAYEQYF.

About this clonotype itself: An end of the junction does not agree with germline; a read error may underlie this. The genes are TRBV5-1 and TRBJ2-5, with no clear D. The CDR3 totals 13 residues. CDR1 and CDR2 (germline): SGHRS, YFSETQ. CDR3 in DNA: TGCGCCAGCAGCTTTGGGAACTCAGAGACCCGGTACTTC. Protein sequence: CASSFGNSETRYF.

For the CDR3, the DNA is TGCAGCAGTTCGGGGGGGCTTAATACCTACAATGAGCAGTTCTTC. Translation: CSSSGGLNTYNEQFF. The chain employs TRBV29-1 and TRBJ2-1; 8 bases are shared with TRBD2. V lost 8 bases, J lost 2 bases, and 11 bases stayed unmatched. CDR1 is SQVTM, CDR2 ANQGSEA, per germline. CDR3 size: 15 residues.

This clonotype was seen only a few times. CDR3 coding DNA: TGTGCCAGCAGTTACGCAAAGATGGTAGCGGGCTACGAGCAGTACTTC. This codes for CASSYAKMVAGYEQYF. The chain joins TRBV6-5 to TRBJ2-5; 7 positions match TRBD2. Near its end, the DNA agrees better with TRBJ2-7, so the J call may be wrong. Germline V CDR1 and CDR2: MNHEY, SVGAGI. The CDR3 is made up of 16 amino acids.

This chain links TRBV6-5 with TRBJ1-2, with 8 bases fitting TRBD1. Trimming at V came to 5 bases and at J to 7 bases, leaving 9 bases not matched to a gene. The germline gives CDR1 MNHEY, CDR2 SVGAGI. This CDR3 has 14 residues. The CDR3 loop reads CASSPRQGLSGYTF. The DNA of the CDR3 is TGTGCCAGCAGTCCCCGACAGGGGTTGAGTGGCTACACCTTC.

The rearrangement joins TRBV27 to TRBJ2-7, with D possibly matching TRBD2 (6 bases). This CDR3 spans 15 amino acids. The germline V and J ends were trimmed by 5 bases and 1 base, with 15 bases remaining between them. Germline V gene data show CDR1 as MNHEY and CDR2 as SMNVEV (reference sequence). This chain's CDR3 is CASSPKPGLSYEQYF. In nucleotides, the CDR3 is TGTGCCAGCAGTCCAAAGCCGGGACTGTCCTACGAGCAGTACTTC.

The V gene is TRBV12-5, the J gene TRBJ1-1, with no clear D. This CDR3 has 13 residues. The V end was cut by 7 bases, the J end by 5 bases, with 14 bases between. Germline V gene lookup returns CDR1 LGHNT and CDR2 FRNRAP. The CDR3 nucleotides read TGTGCTAGTGATTGGACCCTCCCTACTGAAGCTTTCTTT. Amino acid sequence: CASDWTLPTEAFF. Complete variable domain (other parts from reference TRBV12-5 and TRBJ1-1): DARVTQTPRHKVTEMGQEVTMRCQPILGHNTVFWYRQTMMQGLELLAYFRNRAPLDDSGMPKDRFSAEMPDATLATLKIQPSEPRDSAVYFCASDWTLPTEAFFGQGTRLTVV.

The rearrangement joins TRBV6-2 or TRBV6-3 to TRBJ1-2; D possibly corresponds to TRBD1 (5 bases). In germline, CDR1 is MNHEY, CDR2 SVGEGT. V shed 0 bases and J shed 2 bases, with 13 bases lying between them. This CDR3 has 16 amino acids. This CDR3 reads CASSYSIQGINYGYTF. CDR3 in DNA: TGTGCCAGCAGTTACTCGATCCAGGGAATCAACTATGGCTACACCTTC.

In its sample, this clonotype was seen a few times. The V call is TRBV9, the J call TRBJ2-1; 8 nucleotides align to TRBD2. The CDR3 sequence is 15 residues long. Germline V CDR1 and CDR2: SGDLS, YYNGEE. With 0 bases clipped from V and 5 bases from J, the junction kept 4 bases outside the gene matches. The CDR3 bases are TGTGCCAGCAGCGTAGGCGGGAGGCCCGACAATGAGCAGTTCTTC. This codes for CASSVGGRPDNEQFF.

This clonotype occurred once. The gene calls are TRBV7-2 and TRBJ2-4; unclear D gene. The tail of the sequence fits TRBJ2-7 better, so the J call may be wrong. The CDR3 covers 13 residues. The germline V gene has CDR1 SGHTA and CDR2 FQGNSA. CDR3 DNA sequence: TGTGCCAGCAGCTTCCAGTATACCTACGAGCAGTACTTC. This codes for CASSFQYTYEQYF.

The V and J genes are TRBV25-1 and TRBJ2-5; 8 bases fit TRBD1. The DNA end favors TRBJ2-7, so the J call may be wrong. Germline V gene sequence: CDR1 MGHDK, CDR2 SYGVNS. The CDR3 consists of 13 residues. CDR3 DNA sequence: TGTGCCAGCAGTAGGACAGGGTTCGACGAGCAGTACTTC. Protein product: CASSRTGFDEQYF.

This clonotype appeared a few times. The chain carries TRBV2 and TRBJ2-3; D may match TRBD1 or TRBD2 (5 bases each). V lost 2 bases to trimming and J lost 3 bases, with 12 bases between them. The CDR3 is 15 amino acids. Germline assignment: CDR1 SNHLY and CDR2 FYNNEI. The CDR3 bases are TGTGCCAGCAGTGAAAGCCAGGGAGAGACAGATACGCAGTATTTT. As protein: CASSESQGETDTQYF.

This chain uses TRBV5-1 with TRBJ1-4, with TRBD1 identical over 7 bases. CDR1 SGHRS and CDR2 YFSETQ come from the germline V gene. J was trimmed by 8 bases and V by 7 bases; bases with no gene match: 11. CDR3 length: 14 amino acids. CDR3 DNA: TGCGCCAGCTGCCAGGGGGGGAGAGGCGAAAAACTGTTTTTT. This gives the protein CASCQGGRGEKLFF.

The sample holds a few counts of this clonotype. The J gene is TRBJ2-7, the V gene TRBV28; 14 bases are shared with TRBD2. The junction had 6 bases not matched to a gene; V was cut back by 7 bases and J by 4 bases. Germline lookup yields CDR1 MDHEN and CDR2 SYDVKM. The CDR3 is 15 residues long. The CDR3 nucleotides read TGTGCCAGCACCATAGGACTAGCGGGAGGTTACGAGCAGTACTTC. This codes for CASTIGLAGGYEQYF.

The chain's CDR3 is CATAQGAIDTQYF. The DNA for the CDR3 is TGCGCCACCGCACAGGGGGCAATAGATACGCAGTATTTT. The chain links TRBV5-1 to TRBJ2-3, with 9 bases matching TRBD1. V trimming: 9 bases; J trimming: 5 bases; junction bases outside the gene matches: 7. This CDR3 has 13 residues. In germline, CDR1 is SGHRS, CDR2 YFSETQ.

In this sample, this clonotype turned up a few times. CDR3 residues: CSARDLGGSEYNEQYF. The CDR3 DNA follows: TGCAGTGCTAGAGATCTGGGCGGGAGTGAGTACAATGAGCAGTACTTC. The V gene is TRBV20-1, the J gene TRBJ2-7; TRBD2 aligns across 7 bases. J lost 7 bases, V lost 0 bases, and 15 bases had no gene match. Per germline, CDR1 DFQATT and CDR2 SNEGSKA (reference sequence). This CDR3 region has 16 residues.